This T cell receptor beta chain was sequenced for a study of T cells in Graves' hyperthyroidism and ophthalmopathy (dated by TCRdb to the late 2010s). A note on the overall study: Peripheral blood samples were taken at initial diagnosis, before any treatment was given. The paper describes TCR Vbeta CDR3 sequencing of about 140 peripheral blood samples, made up of 40 to 45 ophthalmopathy patients, 70 to 75 hyperthyroidism patients and around 17 progressor patients. Once sampling was done, hyperthyroidism patients were given methimazole at a starting dose of 30 mg daily, whereas ophthalmopathy patients were given high-dose intravenous methylprednisolone. The study also compared thyroid tissue and blood T-cell repertoires from about six Graves' hyperthyroidism patients. The 90 or so discovery patients were randomly split 7:3 into training and test sets. Prospective prediction of ophthalmopathy was tested in an independent validation cohort of approximately 19 hyperthyroidism patients and around 16 patients who later progressed to ophthalmopathy. TCR V-J signatures able to tell the groups apart were searched for in a discovery cohort of approximately 95 patients, of whom around 43 had Graves' ophthalmopathy and roughly 59 had stable Graves' hyperthyroidism.

TCR beta CDR3 regions were amplified from RNA transcripts. A first-round RT-PCR of the TCR CDR3 used the HTBI primer set with the Qiagen OneStep RT-PCR kit. Libraries were constructed in a second round of multiplex PCR, after which size selection and purification were performed. Libraries were sequenced paired-end with 100 bp reads on an Illumina HiSeq2000. On the study's bioinformatics: SOAPnuke was used to process the raw data, with reads discarded if the reads contained adapters or uncalled bases, had a mean Phred below 15, or lacked an exact constant-primer or identifier match. COPE v1.2.5 was used to merge high-quality paired reads, and clonotypes were defined as unique nucleotide sequences. MiTCR v1.1 was used to align clonotypes to the IMGT TRBV, TRBD and TRBJ reference segments. Analysis was restricted to V-J combinations with a frequency above 0.0001, which covered about 99% of repertoires. A TCS score was defined as the ratio of F50 (clonal expansion) to E x V (chaos), with BLOSUM62-based TCRdist applied between CDR3 peptides within each V-J. Welch's t-statistics and random forest reduced 500 to 550 V-J features to 13, which were used in a naive Bayes classifier (R e1071). Using fastp trimming at Q25 and MiXCR clonotype assembly, TCRdb reanalyzed the public sequencing data and kept in-frame beta chains. A single entry per CDR3 protein holds the most common genes and DNA from its merged rows. These V and J calls are TCRdb output, not the study's own analysis. The sample data list 240,000 or so distinct CDR3 sequences, and about 16% of these were observed just once. The ten largest account for 25% to 30% of the sample.

The CDR3 runs 17 residues from the cysteine to the phenylalanine. This entry keeps only the CDR3 DNA: 51 bases, framed from base 1. V loses 2 bases at its end and J loses 6 bases; junction bases beyond the gene matches: 12. CDR1 is given as SGHRS and CDR2 as YFSETQ, both from the germline V gene. Study-wide findings and limitations: Most expanded thyroid clonotypes (frequency above 0.001) were also found in blood, which suggests that blood repertoires may mirror thyroid immune responses. A 13 V-J signature model separated ophthalmopathy from stable hyperthyroidism, with 87.88% sensitivity and 81% to 83% specificity in cross-validation and 80%/75% in testing. During validation, the model predicted progression to ophthalmopathy a median of around 7 months ahead of onset, with around 71% sensitivity and around 73% specificity. Sample size was not statistically predetermined, and blinding of investigators to group allocation was not performed.

In the ophthalmopathy patients, disease was moderately to severely active, with a Clinical Activity Score of 3 or more, a NOSPECS grade of 4 or more, and a duration of less than 3 months. Any patient with an uncontrolled infection, another autoimmune disease, pregnancy or lactation was excluded. Diagnoses relied on clinical symptoms, serum thyroxine and TRAb, thyroid ultrasound and orbital computed tomography. PBMCs were separated from under 12 ml of fresh peripheral blood using Ficoll-Paque density gradient centrifugation. Total RNA was extracted using Trizol reagent, and RNA quality was assessed on an Agilent 2100 Bioanalyzer. This clonotype has a count of ten or more. The clone's antigen remains unknown. The record has no base qualities; no much larger clone is one base away.

The receptor was derived from a young woman with Graves' ophthalmopathy. The sample was blood. The sequence is built from TRBV5-1 and TRBJ2-3; 10 junctional bases match TRBD1. The CDR3 region: CASSFLPGTGAVDTQYF. The nucleotides read TGCGCCAGCAGCTTCCTCCCCGGGACAGGGGCTGTGGATACGCAGTATTTT.